This record concerns one TCR beta chain sequence. The germline gives CDR1 LNHDA, CDR2 SQIVND (reference sequence). CDR3 length equals 14 residues. Trimming took 8 bases from V and 0 from J, leaving 13 bases between them. Random hexamers were used to reverse transcribe the RNA input (about 0.5 to 1 ug). A multiplex approach, immunoSEQ multiplex PCR, amplified TCR beta CDR3 across 54 Vbeta and 13 Jbeta. TCRdb re-called the immunoSEQ multiplex PCR reads through MiXCR, storing one row per CDR3 protein. Seen here are about 130,000 distinct CDR3 sequences, around 90% observed once, and the top ten hold 0.2% to 0.25%. This record belongs to a study of CD8 T cells in Susac syndrome.

This rearrangement joins TRBV19 to TRBJ1-1, with D perhaps TRBD1 (6 bases). Sequences were obtained from CD8+ T cells from PBMCs. The TCR originated in a human donor with multiple sclerosis. The CDR3 sequence: CASASGTLNTEAFF. The CDR3 region has the DNA TGTGCCAGTGCATCCGGGACACTGAACACTGAAGCTTTCTTT.